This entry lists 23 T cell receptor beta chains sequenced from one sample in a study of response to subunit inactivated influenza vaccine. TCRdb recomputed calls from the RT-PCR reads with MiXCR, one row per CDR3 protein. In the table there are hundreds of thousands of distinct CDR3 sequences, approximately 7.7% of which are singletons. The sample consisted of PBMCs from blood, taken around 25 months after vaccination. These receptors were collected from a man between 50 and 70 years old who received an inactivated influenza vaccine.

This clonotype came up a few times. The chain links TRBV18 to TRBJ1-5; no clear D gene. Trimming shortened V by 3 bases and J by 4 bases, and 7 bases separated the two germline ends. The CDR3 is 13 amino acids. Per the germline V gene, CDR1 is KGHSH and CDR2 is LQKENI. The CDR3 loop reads CASSPFKNQPQHF. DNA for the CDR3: TGTGCCAGCTCACCCTTCAAGAATCAGCCCCAGCATTTT. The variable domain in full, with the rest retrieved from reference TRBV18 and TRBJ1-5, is NAGVMQNPRHLVRRRGQEARLRCSPMKGHSHVYWYRQLPEEGLKFMVYLQKENIIDESGMPKERFSAEFPKEGPSILRIQQVVRGDSAAYFCASSPFKNQPQHFGDGTRLSIL.

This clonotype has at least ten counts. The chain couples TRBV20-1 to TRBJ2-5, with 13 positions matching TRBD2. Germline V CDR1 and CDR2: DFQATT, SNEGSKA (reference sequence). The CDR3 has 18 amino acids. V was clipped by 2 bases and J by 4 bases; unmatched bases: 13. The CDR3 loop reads CSARILSRTSGGGETQYF. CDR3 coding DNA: TGCAGTGCTAGAATCCTCTCTAGGACTAGCGGGGGCGGAGAGACCCAGTACTTC.

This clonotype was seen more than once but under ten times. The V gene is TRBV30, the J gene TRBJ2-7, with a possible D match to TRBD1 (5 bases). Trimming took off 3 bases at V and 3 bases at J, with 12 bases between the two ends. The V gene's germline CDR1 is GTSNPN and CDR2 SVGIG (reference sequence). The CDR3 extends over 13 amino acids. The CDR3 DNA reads TGTGCCTGGAGAAAACAGGACCACTACGAGCAGTACTTC. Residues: CAWRKQDHYEQYF.

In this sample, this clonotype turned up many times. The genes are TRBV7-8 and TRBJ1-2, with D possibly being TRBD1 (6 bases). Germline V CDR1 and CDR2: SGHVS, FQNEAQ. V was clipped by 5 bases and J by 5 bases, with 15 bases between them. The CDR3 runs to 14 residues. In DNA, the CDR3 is TGTGCCAGCAGCGGGGGGGGCAGGGGTTATGGCTACACCTTC. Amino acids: CASSGGGRGYGYTF.

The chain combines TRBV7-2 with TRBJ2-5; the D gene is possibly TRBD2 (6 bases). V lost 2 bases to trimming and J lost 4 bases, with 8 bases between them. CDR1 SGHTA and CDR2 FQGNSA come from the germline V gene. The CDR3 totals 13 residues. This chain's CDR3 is CASSLLGGETQYF. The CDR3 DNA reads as TGTGCCAGCAGCTTACTCGGGGGAGAGACCCAGTACTTC.

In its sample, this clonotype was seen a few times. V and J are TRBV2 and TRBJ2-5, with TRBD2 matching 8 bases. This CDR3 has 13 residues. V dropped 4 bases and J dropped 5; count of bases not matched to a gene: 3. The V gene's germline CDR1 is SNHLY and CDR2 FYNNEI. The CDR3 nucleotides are TGTGCCAGCAGTGGAGCGGGGGATGAGACCCAGTACTTC. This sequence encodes CASSGAGDETQYF.

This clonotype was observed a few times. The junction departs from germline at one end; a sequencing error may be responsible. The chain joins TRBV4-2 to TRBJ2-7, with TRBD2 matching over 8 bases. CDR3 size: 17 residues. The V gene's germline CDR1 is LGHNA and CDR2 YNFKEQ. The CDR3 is CASGQDLGLAGSYEQYF. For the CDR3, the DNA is TGTGCCAGCGGCCAAGATCTAGGGCTAGCGGGCTCCTACGAGCAGTACTTC.

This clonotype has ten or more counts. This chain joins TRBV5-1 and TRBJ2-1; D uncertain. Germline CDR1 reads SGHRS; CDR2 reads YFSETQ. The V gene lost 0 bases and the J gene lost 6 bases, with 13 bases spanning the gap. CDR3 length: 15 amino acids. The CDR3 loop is CASSLGMTPGNEQFF. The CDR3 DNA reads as TGCGCCAGCAGCTTGGGTATGACACCGGGCAATGAGCAGTTCTTC.

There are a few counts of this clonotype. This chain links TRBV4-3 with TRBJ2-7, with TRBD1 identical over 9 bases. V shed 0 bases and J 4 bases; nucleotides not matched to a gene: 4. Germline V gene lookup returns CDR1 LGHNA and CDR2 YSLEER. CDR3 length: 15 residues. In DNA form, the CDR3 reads TGCGCCAGCAGCCAAGATTCCGGACAGGGGTACGAGCAGTACTTC. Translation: CASSQDSGQGYEQYF.

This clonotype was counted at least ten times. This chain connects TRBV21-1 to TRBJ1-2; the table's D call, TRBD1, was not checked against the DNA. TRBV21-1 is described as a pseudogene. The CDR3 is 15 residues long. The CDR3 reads CASSTRWGEMCGYTF. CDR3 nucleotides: TGTGCCAGCAGCACAAGGTGGGGGGAAATGTGCGGCTACACCTTC.

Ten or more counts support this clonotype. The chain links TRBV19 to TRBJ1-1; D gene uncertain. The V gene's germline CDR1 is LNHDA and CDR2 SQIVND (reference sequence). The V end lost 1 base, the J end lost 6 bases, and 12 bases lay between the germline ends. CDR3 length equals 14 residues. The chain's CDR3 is CASSIGLARPEAFF. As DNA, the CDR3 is TGTGCCAGTAGTATAGGCCTTGCCAGGCCTGAAGCTTTCTTT.

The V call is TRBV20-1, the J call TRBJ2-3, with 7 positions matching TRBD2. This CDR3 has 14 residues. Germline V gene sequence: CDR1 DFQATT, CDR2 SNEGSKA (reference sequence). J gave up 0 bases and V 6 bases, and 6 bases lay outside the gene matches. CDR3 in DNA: TGCAGTGCAACGACGGGGGGTAGCACAGATACGCAGTATTTT. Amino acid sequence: CSATTGGSTDTQYF.

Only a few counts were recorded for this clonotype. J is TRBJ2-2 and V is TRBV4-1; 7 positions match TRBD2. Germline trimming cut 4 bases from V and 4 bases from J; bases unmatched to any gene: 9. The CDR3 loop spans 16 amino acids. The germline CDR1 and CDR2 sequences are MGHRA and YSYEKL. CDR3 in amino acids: CASSLRQAGSTGELFF. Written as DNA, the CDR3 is TGCGCCAGCAGCCTCCGGCAAGCGGGGAGCACCGGGGAGCTGTTTTTT.

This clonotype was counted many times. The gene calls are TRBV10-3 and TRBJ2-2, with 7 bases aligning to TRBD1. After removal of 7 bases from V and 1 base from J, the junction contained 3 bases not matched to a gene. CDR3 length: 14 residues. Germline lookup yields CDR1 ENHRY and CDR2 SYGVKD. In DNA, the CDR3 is TGTGCCATCACCCGGACAGGGAACACCGGGGAGCTGTTTTTT. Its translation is CAITRTGNTGELFF.

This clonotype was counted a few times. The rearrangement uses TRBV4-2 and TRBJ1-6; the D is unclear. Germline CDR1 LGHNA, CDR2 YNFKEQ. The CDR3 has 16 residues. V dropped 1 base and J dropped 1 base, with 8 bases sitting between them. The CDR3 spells CASSQVSGSYNSPLHF. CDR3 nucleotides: TGTGCCAGCAGCCAAGTTTCGGGATCCTATAATTCACCCCTCCACTTT.

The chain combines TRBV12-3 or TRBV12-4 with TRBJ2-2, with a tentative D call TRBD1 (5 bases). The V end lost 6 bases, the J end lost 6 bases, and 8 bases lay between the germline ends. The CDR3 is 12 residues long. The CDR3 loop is CASSRQSGELFF. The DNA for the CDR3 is TGTGCCAGCAGCCGACAGTCCGGGGAGCTGTTTTTT.

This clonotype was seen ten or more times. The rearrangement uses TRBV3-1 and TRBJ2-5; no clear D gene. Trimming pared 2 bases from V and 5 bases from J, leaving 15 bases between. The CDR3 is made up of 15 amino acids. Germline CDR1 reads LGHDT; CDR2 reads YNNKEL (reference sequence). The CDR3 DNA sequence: TGTGCCAGCAGCCAACGGGCATCAGGTCCGGAGACCCAGTACTTC. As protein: CASSQRASGPETQYF.

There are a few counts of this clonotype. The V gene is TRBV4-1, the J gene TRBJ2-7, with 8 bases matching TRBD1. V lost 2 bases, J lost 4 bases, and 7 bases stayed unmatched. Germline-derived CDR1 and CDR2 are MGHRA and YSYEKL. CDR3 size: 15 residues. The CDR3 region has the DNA TGCGCCAGCAGCCAAACTGACCGGGACAGGTACGAGCAGTACTTC. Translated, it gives CASSQTDRDRYEQYF.

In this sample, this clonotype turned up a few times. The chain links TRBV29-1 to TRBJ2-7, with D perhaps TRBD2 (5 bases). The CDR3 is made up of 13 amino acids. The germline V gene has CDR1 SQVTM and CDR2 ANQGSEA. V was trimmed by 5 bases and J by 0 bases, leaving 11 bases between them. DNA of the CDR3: TGCAGCGTTAGTGCCGGGATCTCCTACGAGCAGTACTTC. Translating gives CSVSAGISYEQYF.

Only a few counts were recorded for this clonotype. This CDR3 is CASSQPQAHGAFF. CDR3 sequence (DNA): TGTGCCAGCAGCCAACCCCAAGCACATGGAGCTTTCTTT. The chain combines TRBV2 with TRBJ1-1; D is uncertain. Germline V gives CDR1 SNHLY, CDR2 FYNNEI. CDR3 length: 13 amino acids. The V and J ends lost 6 bases and 10 bases respectively, with 18 bases between them.

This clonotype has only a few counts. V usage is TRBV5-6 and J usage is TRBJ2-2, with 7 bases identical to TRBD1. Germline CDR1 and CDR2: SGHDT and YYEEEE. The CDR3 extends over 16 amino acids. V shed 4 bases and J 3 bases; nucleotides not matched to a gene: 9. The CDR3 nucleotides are TGTGCCAGCAGCAACCTCGACAGGGTTCACACCGGGGAGCTGTTTTTT. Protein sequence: CASSNLDRVHTGELFF. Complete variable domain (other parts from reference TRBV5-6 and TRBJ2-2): DAGVTQSPTHLIKTRGQQVTLRCSPKSGHDTVSWYQQALGQGPQFIFQYYEEEERQRGNFPDRFSGHQFPNYSSELNVNALLLGDSALYLCASSNLDRVHTGELFFGEGSRLTVL.

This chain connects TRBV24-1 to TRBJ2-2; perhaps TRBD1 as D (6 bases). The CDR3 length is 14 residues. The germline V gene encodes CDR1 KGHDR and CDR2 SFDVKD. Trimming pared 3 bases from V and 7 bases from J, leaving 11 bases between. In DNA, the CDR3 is TGTGCCACCAGTGATAGGGACACGTACGGGGAGCTGTTTTTT. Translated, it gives CATSDRDTYGELFF.

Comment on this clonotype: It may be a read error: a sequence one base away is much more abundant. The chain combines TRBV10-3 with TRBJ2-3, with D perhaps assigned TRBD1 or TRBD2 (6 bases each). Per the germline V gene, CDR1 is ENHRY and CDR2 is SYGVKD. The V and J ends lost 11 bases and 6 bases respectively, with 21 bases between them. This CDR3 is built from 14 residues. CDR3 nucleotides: TGTGCCGTCACCGTACGGGGGCCGGGGGATACGCAGTATTTT. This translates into CAVTVRGPGDTQYF.